The 18 T cell receptor beta chains below were found in one sample sequenced in a study of blood T cell repertoires in COVID-19. Assay: immunoSEQ multiplex PCR; the TCRdb copy retains only in-frame clones and omits some. The sample has about 99,000 clones; about 82% are singletons. Sample: peripheral blood. The origin of the receptors is a woman aged 55-69 years in a cohort sampled during active or convalescent COVID-19.

This clone was found a few times. J is TRBJ1-5 and V is TRBV2; D is undetermined. V lost 3 bases to trimming and J lost 0 bases, with 9 bases between them. Per the germline V gene, CDR1 is SNHLY and CDR2 is FYNNEI. The CDR3 length is 15 residues. This CDR3 is CASSEDWGSNQPQHF. The CDR3 DNA reads as TGTGCCAGCAGTGAGGACTGGGGTAGCAATCAGCCCCAGCATTTT.

The gene calls are TRBV4-2 and TRBJ1-1; D is uncertain. V shed 0 bases and J shed 3 bases, with 8 bases lying between them. The CDR3 loop spans 14 amino acids. Germline CDR1 and CDR2: LGHNA and YNFKEQ. CDR3 in amino acids: CASSQDRGDTEAFF. The CDR3 DNA reads as TGTGCCAGCAGCCAAGATCGAGGAGACACTGAAGCTTTCTTT.

The chain uses TRBV3-1 (or the pseudogene TRBV3-2) and TRBJ2-7; 13 bases are a match to TRBD2. CDR3 length equals 14 residues. Germline V gene data show CDR1 as LGHDT and CDR2 as YNNKEL (reference sequence). J gave up 3 bases and V 4 bases, and 0 bases lay outside the gene matches. CDR3 residues: CASSRLAGGYEQYF. In DNA, the CDR3 is TGTGCCAGCAGCCGACTAGCGGGAGGCTACGAGCAGTACTTC.

This chain uses TRBV6-6 with TRBJ2-2; perhaps TRBD1 as D (6 bases). The CDR3 runs 14 residues. V was pared by 3 bases and J by 3 bases, with 8 bases between. Germline CDR1 reads MNHNY; CDR2 reads SVGAGI (reference sequence). The CDR3 DNA sequence: TGTGCCAGCAGTTATGCAGGGGACACCGGGGAGCTGTTTTTT. This gives the protein CASSYAGDTGELFF.

The rearrangement uses TRBV5-1 and TRBJ2-2, with 8 positions matching TRBD1. CDR1 and CDR2 (germline): SGHRS, YFSETQ. The CDR3 extends over 16 amino acids. After removal of 0 bases from V and 4 bases from J, the junction contained 5 bases not matched to a gene. The DNA for the CDR3 is TGCGCCAGCAGCTTGGCCATACAGGGGGTCACCGGGGAGCTGTTTTTT. Encoded protein: CASSLAIQGVTGELFF.

V and J are TRBV27 and TRBJ1-5; maybe TRBD1 (6 bases). Germline V CDR1 and CDR2: MNHEY, SMNVEV (reference sequence). This CDR3 has 15 residues. Trimming pared 5 bases from V and 4 bases from J, leaving 15 bases between. This CDR3 reads CASSRDNGANQPQHF. CDR3 bases: TGTGCCAGCAGTAGGGACAACGGGGCGAATCAGCCCCAGCATTTT.

This clone was seen once. This rearrangement joins TRBV15 to TRBJ1-6, with 7 positions matching TRBD1. The CDR3 consists of 16 residues. V was pared by 1 base and J by 5 bases, with 5 bases of the junction left unmatched. The germline CDR1 and CDR2 sequences are LNHNV and YYDKDF (reference sequence). The DNA of the CDR3 is TGTGCCACCAGCAGAGGCTTCACAGGGGATAATTCACCCCTCCACTTT. This codes for CATSRGFTGDNSPLHF.

V is TRBV7-3 and J is TRBJ2-1; TRBD2 agrees at 8 bases. From germline, CDR1 is SGHTA and CDR2 FQGTGA. V lost 0 bases, J lost 3 bases, and 1 base stayed unmatched. The length of the CDR3 is 15 residues. As DNA, the CDR3 is TGTGCCAGCAGCTTAACACGGGAGGGCTACAATGAGCAGTTCTTC. It yields the protein CASSLTREGYNEQFF.

This clone has a handful of counts. The chain combines TRBV25-1 with TRBJ1-2; possible D gene TRBD1, 5 bases. V lost 2 bases and J lost 6, with 13 bases in between. The CDR3 is made up of 14 amino acids. The germline gives CDR1 MGHDK, CDR2 SYGVNS. The CDR3 region is CASSERARVHGYTF. The CDR3 DNA follows: TGTGCCAGCAGTGAACGGGCCAGGGTCCATGGCTACACCTTC.

The gene calls are TRBV7-8 and TRBJ1-2; maybe TRBD1 (6 bases). V lost 5 bases and J lost 14, with 15 bases in between. CDR1 SGHVS and CDR2 FQNEAQ come from the germline V gene. The CDR3 totals 11 residues. CDR3 DNA: TGTGCCAGCAGCCCCGGGGGGGCAAGTACCTTC. It encodes CASSPGGASTF.

The chain has TRBV3-1 (or the pseudogene TRBV3-2) and TRBJ1-1; possibly TRBD1 for D (6 bases). This CDR3 has 15 residues. V lost 2 bases to trimming and J lost 1 base, with 11 bases between them. Germline CDR1 is LGHDT and CDR2 is YNNKEL (reference sequence). The CDR3: CASSQRQGSNTEAFF. The CDR3 DNA reads as TGTGCCAGCAGCCAACGTCAGGGGTCGAACACTGAAGCTTTCTTT.

The chain uses TRBV13 and TRBJ1-1, with D tentatively TRBD1 (5 bases). Germline CDR1 PRHDT, CDR2 FYEKMQ (reference sequence). The ends were cut back, 0 bases at V and 1 base at J, with 12 bases in the middle. The CDR3 has 16 residues. This chain's CDR3 is CASSLGTDGKNTEAFF. In DNA form, the CDR3 reads TGTGCCAGCAGCTTAGGGACAGACGGCAAGAACACTGAAGCTTTCTTT.

The chain recombines TRBV18 with TRBJ2-1, with 8 bases identical to TRBD2. V shed 2 bases, J shed 12 bases, and the junction held 12 bases outside the gene matches. The germline V gene has CDR1 KGHSH and CDR2 LQKENI. There are 15 residues in the CDR3. CDR3 sequence reads: CASSPNSGSLWRQFF. For the CDR3, the DNA is TGTGCCAGCTCACCAAACAGCGGGAGCCTTTGGAGGCAGTTCTTC.

The chain joins TRBV11-2 to TRBJ2-5; D might be TRBD1 (6 bases). This CDR3 contains 16 residues. Trimming left V 5 bases short and J 5 bases short, with 21 bases between. Germline CDR1 and CDR2: SGHAT and FQNNGV. DNA for the CDR3: TGTGCCAGCAGCCCCCTAGAGACAGGCCGTTGGGAGACCCAGTACTTC. Translation: CASSPLETGRWETQYF. Looking up the rest from reference TRBV11-2 and TRBJ2-5 gives the full variable domain: EAGVAQSPRYKIIEKRQSVAFWCNPISGHATLYWYQQILGQGPKLLIQFQNNGVVDDSQLPKDRFSAERLKGVDSTLKIQPAKLEDSAVYLCASSPLETGRWETQYFGPGTRLLVL.

CDR3 coding DNA: TGCGCCAGCAGCTTGGGGGCTAGCGGGCTTAGCACAGATACGCAGTATTTT. It yields the protein CASSLGASGLSTDTQYF. The chain couples TRBV5-1 to TRBJ2-3, with 8 bases that match TRBD2. The CDR3 is 17 residues long. Germline trimming cut 0 bases from V and 0 bases from J; bases unmatched to any gene: 6. The germline V gene has CDR1 SGHRS and CDR2 YFSETQ.

V and J are TRBV29-1 and TRBJ2-5; 10 bases align to TRBD2. Germline CDR1 is SQVTM and CDR2 is ANQGSEA. With 4 bases clipped from V and 5 bases from J, the junction kept 10 bases outside the gene matches. The CDR3 contains 15 residues. The CDR3 protein is CSVVFLAGVGETQYF. CDR3 nucleotides: TGCAGCGTTGTCTTTCTAGCGGGAGTAGGGGAGACCCAGTACTTC.

The chain is built from TRBV5-1 and TRBJ1-2, with 7 bases matching TRBD1. J lost 7 bases, V lost 3 bases, and 9 bases had no gene match. CDR1 and CDR2 from the germline V gene are SGHRS and YFSETQ. The CDR3 has 14 residues. The CDR3 region is CASSSATGPGGYTF. CDR3 in DNA: TGCGCCAGCAGCTCCGCGACAGGGCCGGGTGGCTACACCTTC.

V usage is TRBV5-6 and J usage is TRBJ2-7; TRBD2 matches at 7 bases. J lost 6 bases, V lost 3 bases, and 9 bases had no gene match. Germline loops: CDR1 SGHDT, CDR2 YYEEEE. The CDR3 runs 14 residues. The CDR3 loop is CASSSARTSSEQYF. In nucleotides, the CDR3 is TGTGCCAGCAGCTCGGCTCGGACTAGTAGCGAGCAGTACTTC.